This T cell receptor (beta chain) was retrieved from a study of cytotoxic CD8 clonotypes in ibrutinib-treated CLL. Broader study findings: Treatment saw public clonotypes, which were uncommon, either contract or stay stable. Higher circulating CD8+ T-cell counts strongly accompanied higher baseline clonality, above age-matched healthy donors.

Sequenced by immunoSEQ multiplex PCR; TCRdb stores in-frame clones only, minus some. This sample carries more than 200,000 clones, around 70% of them seen once, and the ten largest clones take 15%. The CDR3 totals 17 residues. V shed 3 bases, J shed 11 bases, and the junction held 22 bases outside the gene matches. In germline, CDR1 is SGDLS, CDR2 YYNGEE. In regard to this clone: The target antigen is unknown.

Sequences were derived from PBMCs, sampled after 24 months of ibrutinib treatment. The TCR originated in a human donor with chronic lymphocytic leukemia. V is TRBV9 and J is TRBJ1-1; TRBD1 matches at 7 bases. The CDR3 spells CASSAGTAGGFDGLAFF. The DNA of the CDR3 is TGTGCCAGCAGCGCCGGGACGGCAGGGGGATTTGACGGATTGGCTTTCTTT.